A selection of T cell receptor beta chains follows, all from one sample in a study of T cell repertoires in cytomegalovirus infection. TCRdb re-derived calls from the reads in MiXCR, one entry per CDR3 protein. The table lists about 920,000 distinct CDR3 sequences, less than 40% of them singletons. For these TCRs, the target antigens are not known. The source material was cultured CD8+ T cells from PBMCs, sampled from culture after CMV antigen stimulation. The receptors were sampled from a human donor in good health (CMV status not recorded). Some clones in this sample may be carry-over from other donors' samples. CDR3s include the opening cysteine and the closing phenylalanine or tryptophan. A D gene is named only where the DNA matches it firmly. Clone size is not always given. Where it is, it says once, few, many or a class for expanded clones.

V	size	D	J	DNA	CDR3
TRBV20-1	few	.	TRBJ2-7	TGCAGTGCTAGAGACCTTCCGGCCTCCAGGGCAGGCTCCTACGAGCAGTACTTC	CSARDLPASRAGSYEQYF
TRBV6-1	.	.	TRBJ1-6	TGTGCCAGCAGTGAACGGCAGGACTCCTATAATTCACCCCTCCACTTT	CASSERQDSYNSPLHF
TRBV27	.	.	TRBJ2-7	TGTGCCAGCAGTCCGGGCCCGCGCTCCTACGAGCAGTACTTC	CASSPGPRSYEQYF
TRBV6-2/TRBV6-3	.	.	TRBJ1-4	TGTGCCAGCAGTTACGGAGGGAAACTGTTTTTT	CASSYGGKLFF
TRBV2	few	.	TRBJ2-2	TGTGCCAGTCTTAGGGGTTACACCGGGGAGCTGTTTTTT	CASLRGYTGELFF
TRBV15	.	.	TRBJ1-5	TGTGCCACCAGCAGAGAAGATAGCAATCAGCCCCAGCATTTT	CATSREDSNQPQHF
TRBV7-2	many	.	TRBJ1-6	TGTGCCAGCAGATCGGGGCTTTCACCCCTCCACTTT	CASRSGLSPLHF
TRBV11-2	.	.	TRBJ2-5	TGTGCCAGCAGCTTAGATCCCACTAGGGAAGAGACCCAGTACTTC	CASSLDPTREETQYF
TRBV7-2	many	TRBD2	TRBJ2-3	TGTGCCAGCAGACTGGCCCCGGGGGGAACAGATACGCAGTATTTT	CASRLAPGGTDTQYF
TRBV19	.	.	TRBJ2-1	TGTGCCAGTAGTATAGACACTGTCTACAATGAGCAGTTCTTC	CASSIDTVYNEQFF
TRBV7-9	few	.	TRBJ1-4	TGTGCCAGCAACAGGGCAAGTAATGAAAAACTGTTTTTT	CASNRASNEKLFF
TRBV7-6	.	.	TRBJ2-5	TGTGCCAGCAGCCCACTCACGGGAATACGTGATATCCAAGAGACCCAGTACTTC	CASSPLTGIRDIQETQYF
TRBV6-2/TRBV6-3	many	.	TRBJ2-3	TGTGCCAGCAGCTCAAAGTCTCATCTCGGGACAACGTCAGCAGATACGCAGTATTTT	CASSSKSHLGTTSADTQYF
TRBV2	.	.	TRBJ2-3	TGTGCCAGCAGTGAAATTATCCCACAGGGCACAGATACGCAGTATTTT	CASSEIIPQGTDTQYF
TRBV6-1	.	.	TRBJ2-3	TGTGCCAGCAGTGGCGTGTTCGAGGATACGCAGTATTTT	CASSGVFEDTQYF
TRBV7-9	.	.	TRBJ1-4	TGTGCCAGCAGCTTAAGAAAAAGGGATGAAAAACTGTTTTTT	CASSLRKRDEKLFF
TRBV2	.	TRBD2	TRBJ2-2	TGTGCCAGCCTCCCGGGGGGTAACACCGGGGAGCTGTTTTTT	CASLPGGNTGELFF
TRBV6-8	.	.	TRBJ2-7	TGTGCCAGCAGTGCCTATGGGGGGGCGCATGAGCAGTACTTC	CASSAYGGAHEQYF
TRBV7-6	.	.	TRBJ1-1	TGTACCAGCAGCTTAGCGGGGTATACTGAAGCTTTCTTT	CTSSLAGYTEAFF
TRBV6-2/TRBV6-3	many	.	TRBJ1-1	TGTGCCAGCAGTTCCCTGACAGGTTACACTGAAGCTTTCTTT	CASSSLTGYTEAFF
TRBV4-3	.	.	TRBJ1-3	TGCGCCAGCAGCCAAGATATGGCAGATCCTTTGAGCTCTGGAAACACCATATATTTT	CASSQDMADPLSSGNTIYF
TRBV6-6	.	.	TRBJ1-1	TGTGCCACCCAATTCTCAAGGACTGAAGCTTTCTTT	CATQFSRTEAFF
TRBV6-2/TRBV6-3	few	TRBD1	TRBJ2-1	TGTGCCAGCAGACAAACAGGGGGCGCTTGGGATGAGCAGTTCTTC	CASRQTGGAWDEQFF
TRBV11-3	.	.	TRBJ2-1	TGTGCCAGCAGCTTAGACCCACTAGAGGGGACACGCAATGAGCAGTTCTTC	CASSLDPLEGTRNEQFF
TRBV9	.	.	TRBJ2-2	TGTGCCAGCAGCGTAGGTTGGGGGCAGTGGACCGGGGAGCTGTTTTTT	CASSVGWGQWTGELFF
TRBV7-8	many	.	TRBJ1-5	TGTGCCAGCAGCTTGGAAGTGGCGGGCCAGCCCCAGCATTTT	CASSLEVAGQPQHF
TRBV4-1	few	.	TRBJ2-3	TGCGCCAGCAGCCAAGATCCCCGTTCAGATACGCAGTATTTT	CASSQDPRSDTQYF
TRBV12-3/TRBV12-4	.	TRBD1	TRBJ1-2	TGTGCCAGCAGACGGGACAGGGATTTGTACTATGGCTACACCTTC	CASRRDRDLYYGYTF
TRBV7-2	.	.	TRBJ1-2	TGTGCCAGCAGCTTAGTTTCTCGGTCGGGGGGCTACACCTTC	CASSLVSRSGGYTF
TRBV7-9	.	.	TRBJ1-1	TGTGCCAGCAGCTTAGCGACCCTGGAAGCTTTCTTT	CASSLATLEAFF
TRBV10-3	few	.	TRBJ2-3	TGTGCCATCAGGATAAGCTACAGGGGGGGTACAGATACGCAGTATTTT	CAIRISYRGGTDTQYF
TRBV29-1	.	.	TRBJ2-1	TGCAGCGTTGAATCGGACCCCCAGTTCTTC	CSVESDPQFF
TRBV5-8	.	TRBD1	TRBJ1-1	TGTGCCAGCAGTCGAGGACAGGGGACGACGAACACTGAAGCTTTCTTT	CASSRGQGTTNTEAFF
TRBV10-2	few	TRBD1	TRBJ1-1	TGCGCCAGCTACTTGGGGAGGACAGGGGGAGGGACAGGTGAAGCTTTCTTT	CASYLGRTGGGTGEAFF
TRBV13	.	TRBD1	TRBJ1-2	TGTGCCAGCAGCTTAAAGGGGGCGCGTTACTATGGCTACACCTTC	CASSLKGARYYGYTF
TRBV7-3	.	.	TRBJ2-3	TGTGCCAGCAGCTTAACGATTAGGAGCACAGATACGCAGTATTTT	CASSLTIRSTDTQYF
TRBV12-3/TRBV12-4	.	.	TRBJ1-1	TGTGCCAGCAGTTTTCTTGGGGTCGTGGGCGCAGGGAGCACTGAAGCTTTCTTT	CASSFLGVVGAGSTEAFF
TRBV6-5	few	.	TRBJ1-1	TGTGCCAGCAGTTACTCATTCGAGGGCGCAACAAAGAGCACTGAAGCTTTCTTT	CASSYSFEGATKSTEAFF
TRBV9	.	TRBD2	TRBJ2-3	TGTGCCAGCAGCCGGTGGGACTCCGGAACGGGGGGTACGCAGTATTTT	CASSRWDSGTGGTQYF
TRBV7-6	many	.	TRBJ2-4	TGTGCCAGCAGTCCAACACCACTAGCCAAAAACATTCAGTACTTC	CASSPTPLAKNIQYF
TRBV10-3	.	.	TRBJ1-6	TGTGCCATCAGCGAAGGGGACTTCTCCTATAATTCACCCCTCCACTTT	CAISEGDFSYNSPLHF
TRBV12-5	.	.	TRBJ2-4	TGTGCTAGTGAAAACGTGGGGGTAGCCAAAAACATTCAGTACTTC	CASENVGVAKNIQYF
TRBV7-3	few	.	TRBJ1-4	TGTGCCAGCAGCCCGCGCGGGTCAGAGAATGAAGTAAAACTGTTTTTT	CASSPRGSENEVKLFF
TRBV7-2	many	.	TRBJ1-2	TGTGCCAGCAGCTCTCTGATCTATGGCTACACCTTC	CASSSLIYGYTF
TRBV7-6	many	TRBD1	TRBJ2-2	TGTGCCAGCAGCTTCGGACAGGGCGACACCGGGGAGCTGTTTTTT	CASSFGQGDTGELFF
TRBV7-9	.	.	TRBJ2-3	TGTGCCAGCTATGGCAGGGCGACAGATACGCAGTATTTT	CASYGRATDTQYF
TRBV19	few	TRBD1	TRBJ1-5	TGTGCCAGTAGTGACAGGGTAATGAGCAATCAGCCCCAGCATTTT	CASSDRVMSNQPQHF
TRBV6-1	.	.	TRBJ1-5	TGTGCCAGCAGTGAATTACGACGGCCCGAGGATCAGCCCCAGCATTTT	CASSELRRPEDQPQHF
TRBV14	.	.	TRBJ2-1	TGTGCCAGCAGTCTTACCGGAAGGATTGAGCAGTTCTTC	CASSLTGRIEQFF
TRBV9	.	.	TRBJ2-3	TGTGCCAGCAGCGGCCCTTTATCGGATACGCAGTATTTT	CASSGPLSDTQYF
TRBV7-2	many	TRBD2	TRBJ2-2	TGTGCCAGCAGCTTGAGACTAGCGGGGGGCTCCAACACCGGGGAGCTGTTTTTT	CASSLRLAGGSNTGELFF
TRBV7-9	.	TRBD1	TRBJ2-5	TGTGCCAGCAGCTCCGGCCCGACAGGGGTCGGAGAGACCCAGTACTTC	CASSSGPTGVGETQYF
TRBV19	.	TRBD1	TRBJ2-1	TGTGCCAGTAGTATCCGAGGGGGCGCCTACAATGAGCAGTTCTTC	CASSIRGGAYNEQFF
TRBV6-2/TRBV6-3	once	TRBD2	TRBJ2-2	TGTGCCAGCAGTTCCAGCGCTAGCGGGGGGGCCGGCGGGGAGCTGTTTTTT	CASSSSASGGAGGELFF
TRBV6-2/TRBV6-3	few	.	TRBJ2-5	TGTGCCAGCAGCACCCCCGACAGGCAGTACCAAGAGACCCAGTACTTC	CASSTPDRQYQETQYF